A single sample is the source of the 23 T cell receptor beta chains below, sequenced in a study of T cell responses to AZD1222 COVID-19 vaccine. The data were produced by immunoSEQ multiplex PCR, yet TCRdb's version contains in-frame clones alone and is incomplete. The profile shows about 270,000 clones, 90% to 95% of them singletons. The sample was peripheral blood, taken 28 days after the second AZD1222 dose. Receptor source: an adult who received the AZD1222 COVID-19 vaccine.

This chain links TRBV10-3 with TRBJ2-7; 7 positions match TRBD2. V lost 2 bases and J lost 4; bases outside the gene matches: 5. The germline CDR1 and CDR2 sequences are ENHRY and SYGVKD. The CDR3 length is 14 residues. In nucleotides, the CDR3 is TGTGCCATCAGTGAGAAACGGGAGGAGTACGAGCAGTACTTC. It yields the protein CAISEKREEYEQYF.

This clone is labeled as medium-sized. The V and J genes are TRBV19 and TRBJ2-7, with D maybe TRBD1 (5 bases). Deletions cut 5 bases from V and 6 bases from J, with 14 bases between. The germline V gene encodes CDR1 LNHDA and CDR2 SQIVND (reference sequence). The CDR3 loop spans 13 amino acids. CDR3 region: CASSRTPTLEQYF. In DNA form, the CDR3 reads TGTGCCAGTAGTCGGACACCGACCCTCGAGCAGTACTTC.

This rearrangement joins TRBV3-1 (or the pseudogene TRBV3-2) to TRBJ1-3; no definite D call. The V gene's germline CDR1 is LGHDT and CDR2 YNNKEL (reference sequence). The V end was cut by 1 base, the J end by 8 bases, with 15 bases between. The CDR3 runs 15 residues. The CDR3 is CASSQAVHTGYTIYF. The CDR3 nucleotides read TGTGCCAGCAGCCAAGCCGTACACACCGGCTACACCATATATTTT.

The gene calls are TRBV5-4 and TRBJ2-5, with D perhaps matching TRBD1 (5 bases). Trimming removed 0 bases from V and 5 bases from J, with 11 bases in between. Germline V gene lookup returns CDR1 SGHNT and CDR2 YYREEE (reference sequence). This CDR3 contains 14 residues. The chain's CDR3 is CASSLESGFETQYF. In DNA form, the CDR3 reads TGTGCCAGCAGCTTGGAATCAGGGTTTGAGACCCAGTACTTC.

This chain uses TRBV19 with TRBJ1-1; no firm D call. Germline CDR1 LNHDA, CDR2 SQIVND (reference sequence). V was clipped by 2 bases and J by 1 base, with 8 bases between them. This CDR3 comprises 14 residues. The CDR3 DNA sequence: TGTGCCAGTAGTATACGCCCTAAGAACACTGAAGCTTTCTTT. Amino acid sequence: CASSIRPKNTEAFF.

The V gene is TRBV6-5, the J gene TRBJ2-3; D is undetermined. The CDR3 is 16 amino acids. Trimming removed 1 base from V and 2 bases from J, with 13 bases in between. Looked up from germline, CDR1 is MNHEY and CDR2 is SVGAGI. The CDR3 protein is CASSYFSSPPTDTQYF. The CDR3 coding sequence is TGTGCCAGCAGTTACTTCTCAAGCCCACCCACAGATACGCAGTATTTT.

The rearrangement links TRBV6-2 or TRBV6-3 to TRBJ1-2, with D perhaps matching TRBD1 (5 bases). Germline loops: CDR1 MNHEY, CDR2 SVGEGT. This CDR3 region has 13 residues. The V end was cut by 2 bases, the J end by 7 bases, with 11 bases between. The CDR3 nucleotides read TGTGCCAGCAGTTACGCTGTAGGGGTTGGCTACACCTTC. This gives the protein CASSYAVGVGYTF.

The chain uses TRBV7-2 and TRBJ2-7, with 7 bases matching TRBD2. The CDR3 has 14 residues. J lost 2 bases, V lost 4 bases, and 5 bases had no gene match. Germline V gene lookup returns CDR1 SGHTA and CDR2 FQGNSA. The CDR3 DNA is TGTGCCAGCAGCTCCGTAGCGGGCCCCTACGAGCAGTACTTC. It encodes CASSSVAGPYEQYF.

To note about this clone: Other DNA variants within this sample encode the same CDR3. The chain carries TRBV7-2 and TRBJ1-1; a weak D match, TRBD1 (6 bases). V lost 1 base and J 6 bases, leaving 9 bases between the germline ends. This CDR3 comprises 13 residues. The germline gives CDR1 SGHTA, CDR2 FQGNSA. The CDR3 sequence: CASSLEDRSEAFF. CDR3 DNA: TGTGCCAGCAGCTTAGAGGACAGATCTGAAGCTTTCTTT. Based on the CDR3 plus reference TRBV7-2 and TRBJ1-1, the full variable domain is GAGVSQSPSNKVTEKGKDVELRCDPISGHTALYWYRQSLGQGLEFLIYFQGNSAPDKSGLPSDRFSAERTGGSVSTLTIQRTQQEDSAVYLCASSLEDRSEAFFGQGTRLTVV.

The gene calls are TRBV5-6 and TRBJ2-7; D is tentatively TRBD1 or TRBD2 (5 bases each). Germline V lookup: CDR1 SGHDT, CDR2 YYEEEE. The CDR3 sequence is 13 residues long. Trimming removed 1 base from V and 6 bases from J, with 11 bases in between. CDR3: CASSLPGASEQYF. The CDR3 DNA is TGTGCCAGCAGCTTGCCCGGGGCCAGCGAGCAGTACTTC. The complete variable domain, with remaining parts taken from reference TRBV5-6 and TRBJ2-7, reads DAGVTQSPTHLIKTRGQQVTLRCSPKSGHDTVSWYQQALGQGPQFIFQYYEEEERQRGNFPDRFSGHQFPNYSSELNVNALLLGDSALYLCASSLPGASEQYFGPGTRLTVT.

This clone is a singleton in its sample. V and J are TRBV4-1 and TRBJ1-2; D perhaps matches TRBD1 (5 bases). The V end was cut by 2 bases, the J end by 5 bases, with 12 bases between. The germline V gene has CDR1 MGHRA and CDR2 YSYEKL. The CDR3 covers 14 residues. Here the CDR3 DNA reads TGCGCCAGCAGCCAACCGGGCAGGACATATGGCTACACCTTC. Protein sequence: CASSQPGRTYGYTF.

The rearrangement uses TRBV9 and TRBJ1-1, with a weak D call TRBD1 (5 bases). The CDR3 sequence is 15 residues long. V gave up 4 bases and J gave up 3 bases, with 16 bases separating them. Germline CDR1 SGDLS, CDR2 YYNGEE. CDR3 sequence (DNA): TGTGCCAGCAGCCCCCGGGGCAGGGCCTACACTGAAGCTTTCTTT. It is translated as CASSPRGRAYTEAFF. Drawing the rest from reference TRBV9 and TRBJ1-1, the complete variable domain is DSGVTQTPKHLITATGQRVTLRCSPRSGDLSVYWYQQSLDQGLQFLIQYYNGEERAKGNILERFSAQQFPDLHSELNLSSLELGDSALYFCASSPRGRAYTEAFFGQGTRLTVV.

This clone was seen a single time. V usage is TRBV7-2 and J usage is TRBJ2-7, with 13 nucleotides matching TRBD2. This CDR3 contains 16 residues. Germline V gene lookup returns CDR1 SGHTA and CDR2 FQGNSA. V lost 4 bases and J lost 1; bases outside the gene matches: 4. In nucleotides, the CDR3 is TGTGCCAGCAGCTACGGACTAGCGGGGGCGTCCTACGAGCAGTACTTC. Residues: CASSYGLAGASYEQYF.

V and J are TRBV18 and TRBJ2-7, with D tentatively TRBD1 (6 bases). The germline V gene encodes CDR1 KGHSH and CDR2 LQKENI. The length of the CDR3 is 15 residues. The V gene lost 3 bases and the J gene lost 0 bases, with 12 bases spanning the gap. The CDR3 region has the DNA TGTGCCAGCTCACCGTCCCTAGGGGGCTCCTACGAGCAGTACTTC. It specifies CASSPSLGGSYEQYF. Full variable domain (missing parts from reference TRBV18 and TRBJ2-7): NAGVMQNPRHLVRRRGQEARLRCSPMKGHSHVYWYRQLPEEGLKFMVYLQKENIIDESGMPKERFSAEFPKEGPSILRIQQVVRGDSAAYFCASSPSLGGSYEQYFGPGTRLTVT.

V gene TRBV28 combines with J gene TRBJ1-1, with D maybe TRBD1 (6 bases). The CDR3 has 15 amino acids. With 5 bases removed from V and 5 bases from J, the gap between germline ends came to 18 bases. Looked up from germline, CDR1 is MDHEN and CDR2 is SYDVKM. CDR3 amino acids: CASSIPSGGPTEAFF. As DNA, the CDR3 is TGTGCCAGCAGTATACCCTCCGGGGGCCCGACTGAAGCTTTCTTT.

This rearrangement joins TRBV5-1 to TRBJ2-7; 9 bases agree with TRBD1. Germline V gene sequence: CDR1 SGHRS, CDR2 YFSETQ. The ends lost 1 base at V and 2 bases at J; junction bases unmatched: 4. The CDR3 loop spans 15 amino acids. This chain's CDR3 is CASSLTGQGPYEQYF. The CDR3 DNA is TGCGCCAGCAGCTTGACGGGACAGGGACCCTACGAGCAGTACTTC.

The chain recombines TRBV18 with TRBJ1-4; D unresolved. The germline V gene encodes CDR1 KGHSH and CDR2 LQKENI. V shed 2 bases and J shed 0 bases, with 7 bases lying between them. The CDR3 contains 15 residues. CDR3 sequence: CASSPVLATNEKLFF. The CDR3 region has the DNA TGTGCCAGCTCACCAGTCCTGGCAACTAATGAAAAACTGTTTTTT.

This sequence joins TRBV2 and TRBJ2-7; D may be TRBD1 (6 bases). Germline CDR1 is SNHLY and CDR2 is FYNNEI. The CDR3 loop spans 14 amino acids. V lost 8 bases to trimming and J lost 1 base, with 15 bases between them. CDR3 DNA: TGTGCCAGCCGGGACATTCGGCTTTCCTACGAGCAGTACTTC. It specifies CASRDIRLSYEQYF.

The chain joins TRBV7-3 to TRBJ2-7; D uncertain. There are 13 residues in the CDR3. Germline V gene sequence: CDR1 SGHTA, CDR2 FQGTGA. The V end was cut by 2 bases, the J end by 3 bases, with 8 bases between. This CDR3 is CASSLDSNYEQYF. CDR3 sequence (DNA): TGTGCCAGCAGCTTAGACTCGAACTACGAGCAGTACTTC. The full variable domain, in which reference TRBV7-3 and TRBJ2-7 provide the parts outside the CDR3, is GAGVSQTPSNKVTEKGKYVELRCDPISGHTALYWYRQSLGQGPEFLIYFQGTGAADDSGLPNDRFFAVRPEGSVSTLKIQRTERGDSAVYLCASSLDSNYEQYFGPGTRLTVT.

The gene calls are TRBV3-1 (or the pseudogene TRBV3-2) and TRBJ2-3; tentatively, D is TRBD1 or TRBD2 (5 bases each). The CDR3 has 17 amino acids. Trimming left V 5 bases short and J 3 bases short, with 21 bases between. From germline, CDR1 is LGHDT and CDR2 YNNKEL (reference sequence). The DNA of the CDR3 is TGTGCCAGCAGCGGGGGATGGGCGGTTGAGGGAACAGATACGCAGTATTTT. This encodes CASSGGWAVEGTDTQYF.

This sequence joins TRBV29-1 and TRBJ2-1; TRBD1 matches 10 bases. Losses at the gene ends were 4 bases for V and 7 bases for J; bases not matched to a gene: 7. The CDR3 totals 14 residues. Germline values: CDR1 SQVTM, CDR2 ANQGSEA. Here the CDR3 DNA reads TGCAGCGTTGCCACCGGGACAGGGGTTAATGAGCAGTTCTTC. Its translation: CSVATGTGVNEQFF.

The rearrangement joins TRBV27 to TRBJ1-6; 9 bases fit TRBD1. CDR1 is MNHEY, CDR2 SMNVEV, per germline (reference sequence). Germline trimming cut 7 bases from V and 6 bases from J; bases unmatched to any gene: 4. The CDR3 extends over 14 amino acids. CDR3 sequence: CASTKDRGNSPLHF. The DNA for the CDR3 is TGTGCCAGCACGAAGGACAGGGGTAATTCACCCCTCCACTTT.

The chain employs TRBV28 and TRBJ2-7, with D possibly matching TRBD2 (6 bases). CDR3 length: 13 amino acids. Germline lookup yields CDR1 MDHEN and CDR2 SYDVKM. The V and J ends lost 3 bases and 5 bases respectively, with 11 bases between them. This chain's CDR3 is CASSFGRRDEQYF. The CDR3 DNA follows: TGTGCCAGCAGTTTCGGCAGGAGGGACGAGCAGTACTTC.